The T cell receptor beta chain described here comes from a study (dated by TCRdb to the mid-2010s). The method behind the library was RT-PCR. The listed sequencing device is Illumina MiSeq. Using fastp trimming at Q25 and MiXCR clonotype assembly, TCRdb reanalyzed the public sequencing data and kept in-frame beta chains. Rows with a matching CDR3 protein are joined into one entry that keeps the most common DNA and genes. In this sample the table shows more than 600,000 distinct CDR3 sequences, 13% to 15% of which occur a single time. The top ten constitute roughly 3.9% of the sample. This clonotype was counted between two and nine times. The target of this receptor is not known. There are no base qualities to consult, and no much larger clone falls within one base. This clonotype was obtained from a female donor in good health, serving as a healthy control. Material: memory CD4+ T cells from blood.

The CDR3 region: CASAKMKGVTGELFF. The sequenced DNA is TGTGCCAGCGCCAAGATGAAGGGGGTTACCGGGGAGCTGTTTTTT. The sequence links TRBV7-2 to TRBJ2-2, with a tentative D gene TRBD1 over 6 matching bases. From the cysteine through the phenylalanine, the CDR3 covers 15 amino acids. The entry retains the CDR3 DNA only, 45 bases that are in frame from base 1. Sequences SGHTA (CDR1) and FQGNSA (CDR2) are obtained from the germline V gene. V is reduced by 8 bases and J by 5 bases, leaving a spacing of 18 bases between them.